This T cell receptor beta chain derives from a study of T cell responses to AZD1222 COVID-19 vaccine (dated by TCRdb to about 2021). Concerning the study at large: AZD1222 recipients with second doses at about 4 weeks or about 12 weeks were pooled, because spike-specific TCR depth and breadth did not differ between schedules. Trial participants were enrolled by age into subgroups of 18-55, 56-69 and 70-plus years, and roughly 150, 30 and 60 TCR-sequenced participants, respectively, were included in these subgroups. A total of 230 or so trial participants underwent TCR sequencing, of whom about 210 received two doses of AZD1222 and roughly 25 received two doses of the MenACWY control vaccine.

Points on this clone: Its antigen has not been determined. Qualities for individual bases were not recorded, and no much larger clone is one base off.

V and J lose 6 bases and 6 bases, and a span of 17 bases separates them. From cysteine to phenylalanine, the CDR3 is 14 amino acids long. The CDR3 DNA has 42 bases and is translated from base 1. CDR1 MNHEY and CDR2 SVGEGT are derived from the germline V gene. The CDR3 regions of human TCRbeta chains were analyzed by immunosequencing. From the authors' description of their analysis: TCRs in the repertoires were compared against a reference library of SARS-CoV-2-specific TCRs that had been generated with the MIRA antigen-specificity platform. Breadth meant the fraction of unique TCRs that were SARS-CoV-2-associated, whereas depth meant the fraction of total T cells that were SARS-CoV-2-associated. Using the MIRA data, every spike-specific TCR was mapped to the spike region that the TCR reacted to and assigned to either a CD4 or a CD8 class. Log10-transformed breadth and depth values were compared by one-way ANOVA with Sidak's multiple comparisons tests. Drawn from immuneACCESS, this table holds only the in-frame rearrangements with V and J called that TCRdb kept. Clones are partly lost; checked studies trace under half to an unresolved V gene and leave the rest unexplained. The DNA gave D and trimming, while V, J and clone size come from that table. For this sample the table gives about 130,000 clones, of which 90% were detected only once. The ten most abundant clones make up about 7% of the sample.

The time point label corresponds to: baseline before first vaccination. Samples from vaccinated people were obtained from the UK trials COV001 and COV002, which included a single-blind randomized controlled phase 2/3 trial of AZD1222 (ChAdOx1 nCoV-19) in healthy adults. Trial participant PBMC samples were collected at day 0 and day 28 after the second dose for TCRbeta chain sequencing. General findings and caveats noted by the study authors: Reportedly, almost half of the unique spike-specific TCRs recognized epitopes lying outside the regions that are mutated in the B.1.351 and B.1.1.7 variants. After two AZD1222 doses, both the breadth and the depth of spike-specific TCRs were significantly higher than at day 0 and than in MenACWY recipients. CD4 TCRs associated with the vaccine covered the entire spike protein, and the dominant responses were in regions 160-218 and 743-854. Participants were mostly white British, with more females than males. The authors suggested clonal diversity may have been underestimated. Because no day 14 peak-response samples were available, the repertoires could be characterized only after the peak T cell response. In the small 56-69-year group, the increase in depth fell short of significance, most likely because of low power. Conclusions about previously exposed vaccinees were limited because only six AZD1222 recipients were SARS-CoV-2 seropositive at baseline.

The sequence links TRBV6-2 or TRBV6-3 to TRBJ1-1; the D gene assignment is ambiguous. The receptor's source is an adult in good health. The sequencing here drew on peripheral blood, taken on day 0 of AZD1222 vaccination. The CDR3 region: CASSSPWGQAEAFF. The DNA reads TGTGCCAGCAGCTCTCCGTGGGGTCAAGCTGAAGCTTTCTTT.